This TCR beta chain was sequenced during a study of blood T cells in healthy people across ages. Points from the study as a whole: A roughly linear age-dependent decrease characterized TCR beta diversity per million T cells. The study lacked donor CMV status, which possibly confounded expanded clonotype changes.

About this clonotype: Its antigen is still unknown.

A second PCR, run for roughly 7 to 12 cycles, used a sample-barcoded 5' primer plus a J-beta primer mix. CDR3-containing paired-end reads numbering at least 2.5 million came from each sample. A single record per CDR3 protein comes from TCRdb applying MiXCR to the 5' RACE reads. The sample has about 720,000 distinct CDR3 sequences, about 24% seen once; the top ten hold roughly a fifth. CDR1 and CDR2 (germline): KGHDR, SFDVKD. The CDR3 is 13 amino acids. V dropped 4 bases and J dropped 1 base, with 4 bases sitting between them. The material sequenced was blood. This TCR came from a man aged 65 to 85 in good health. V usage is TRBV24-1 and J usage is TRBJ1-5, with no clear D. In nucleotides, the CDR3 is TGTGCCACCAGTGACAGGAGCAATCAGCCCCAGCATTTT. Translated, it gives CATSDRSNQPQHF.